A selection of T cell receptor beta chains follows, all from one sample in a study of T cell responses to AZD1222 COVID-19 vaccine. TCRdb keeps only in-frame clones here, not all; method: immunoSEQ multiplex PCR. The sample carries around 140,000 clones, roughly 93% recorded once. The sequencing here drew on peripheral blood, taken after recovery from COVID-19. All receptors derive from an adult who had recovered from COVID-19. CDR3s include the opening cysteine and the closing phenylalanine or tryptophan. D genes are given only for firm matches. Only part of the rows carry a size: once, few, many, or a class if the clone is expanded.

cdr3_nt: TGTGCCAGCAGCACGTCTGGGTGGCCCGGGGAGCTGTTTTTT; cdr3_aa: CASSTSGWPGELFF; j_call: TRBJ2-2; cdr3_length: 14; clone_size: NA; v_call: TRBV13; d_call: NA
cdr3_nt: TGTGCCAGCGGGACAGGGGTTACGGGGGAGCAGTACTTC; cdr3_aa: CASGTGVTGEQYF; j_call: TRBJ2-7; cdr3_length: 13; clone_size: NA; v_call: TRBV27; d_call: TRBD1
cdr3_nt: TGTGCCAGCAGCTTCGGGGGCGAGTGGGACACTGAAGCTTTCTTT; cdr3_aa: CASSFGGEWDTEAFF; j_call: TRBJ1-1; cdr3_length: 15; clone_size: NA; v_call: TRBV7-8; d_call: NA
cdr3_nt: TGTGCCAGCTCACCGAGGGGCGGCGGGGAGCTGTTTTTT; cdr3_aa: CASSPRGGGELFF; j_call: TRBJ2-2; cdr3_length: 13; clone_size: NA; v_call: TRBV18; d_call: NA
cdr3_nt: TGTGCCTGGAGTGAAGTTTATGGTGAAAAACTGTTTTTT; cdr3_aa: CAWSEVYGEKLFF; j_call: TRBJ1-4; cdr3_length: 13; clone_size: NA; v_call: TRBV30; d_call: NA
cdr3_nt: TGTGCCTGGAGTGTACAGTTCGATGAGCAGTTCTTC; cdr3_aa: CAWSVQFDEQFF; j_call: TRBJ2-1; cdr3_length: 12; clone_size: NA; v_call: TRBV30; d_call: NA
cdr3_nt: TGTGCCAGTAGTGGGACAGGGGGACCTGGCTACACCTTC; cdr3_aa: CASSGTGGPGYTF; j_call: TRBJ1-2; cdr3_length: 13; clone_size: NA; v_call: TRBV19; d_call: TRBD1
cdr3_nt: TGCGCCAGCAAGGGACTAGCGGACTACGAGCAGTACTTC; cdr3_aa: CASKGLADYEQYF; j_call: TRBJ2-7; cdr3_length: 13; clone_size: NA; v_call: TRBV10-2; d_call: TRBD2
cdr3_nt: TGTGCCAGCAGCCCCCGGACTAGTTGGCATGAGCAGTTCTTC; cdr3_aa: CASSPRTSWHEQFF; j_call: TRBJ2-1; cdr3_length: 14; clone_size: NA; v_call: TRBV9; d_call: TRBD2
cdr3_nt: TGTGCCAGCTCACCACCATCCACAGGGGTTGACTATGGCTACACCTTC; cdr3_aa: CASSPPSTGVDYGYTF; j_call: TRBJ1-2; cdr3_length: 16; clone_size: NA; v_call: TRBV18; d_call: TRBD1
cdr3_nt: TGTGCCAGCAGCTTCCTAGCGGGAGATACGCAGTATTTT; cdr3_aa: CASSFLAGDTQYF; j_call: TRBJ2-3; cdr3_length: 13; clone_size: NA; v_call: TRBV7-2; d_call: TRBD2
cdr3_nt: TGCGCCAGCAGCCCAGGACTAGCGGGAGGGCCGGAACCTAAGACCCAGTACTTC; cdr3_aa: CASSPGLAGGPEPKTQYF; j_call: TRBJ2-5; cdr3_length: 18; clone_size: few; v_call: TRBV4-1; d_call: TRBD2
cdr3_nt: TGCGCCAGCAGCAGACCGCTTGTCGAGGCGGGGTACACAGATACGCAGTATTTT; cdr3_aa: CASSRPLVEAGYTDTQYF; j_call: TRBJ2-3; cdr3_length: 18; clone_size: NA; v_call: TRBV10-2; d_call: NA
cdr3_nt: TGTGCCAGCACCGACAGGGCCCGCACTGAAGCTTTCTTT; cdr3_aa: CASTDRARTEAFF; j_call: TRBJ1-1; cdr3_length: 13; clone_size: NA; v_call: TRBV3-1/TRBV3-2; d_call: TRBD1
cdr3_nt: TGTGCCATCAGTCCGGGACTAGCGATAGAAAGCTCCTACAATGAGCAGTTCTTC; cdr3_aa: CAISPGLAIESSYNEQFF; j_call: TRBJ2-1; cdr3_length: 18; clone_size: NA; v_call: TRBV10-3; d_call: TRBD2
cdr3_nt: TGTGCCAGCAGTGAAAGGGTCGTCCAGGGGAGCAATCAGCCCCAGCATTTT; cdr3_aa: CASSERVVQGSNQPQHF; j_call: TRBJ1-5; cdr3_length: 17; clone_size: NA; v_call: TRBV6-1; d_call: NA
cdr3_nt: TGTGCCAGCAGTCAAACAGGGGTCTCTGGAAACACCATATATTTT; cdr3_aa: CASSQTGVSGNTIYF; j_call: TRBJ1-3; cdr3_length: 15; clone_size: NA; v_call: TRBV2; d_call: TRBD1
cdr3_nt: TGTGCCAGCAGCTTCCAGCTAGCCAGGGACACAGATACGCAGTATTTT; cdr3_aa: CASSFQLARDTDTQYF; j_call: TRBJ2-3; cdr3_length: 16; clone_size: NA; v_call: TRBV7-9; d_call: NA
cdr3_nt: TGCAGTGCTAGAACACTATACGAGCAGTACTTC; cdr3_aa: CSARTLYEQYF; j_call: TRBJ2-7; cdr3_length: 11; clone_size: NA; v_call: TRBV20-1; d_call: NA
cdr3_nt: TGTGCCAGCTCCCTCGGAAGGAGCTCTGGAAACACCATATATTTT; cdr3_aa: CASSLGRSSGNTIYF; j_call: TRBJ1-3; cdr3_length: 15; clone_size: NA; v_call: TRBV18; d_call: NA
cdr3_nt: TGTGCCAGTAAAGGGGGAACGAACACTGAAGCTTTCTTT; cdr3_aa: CASKGGTNTEAFF; j_call: TRBJ1-1; cdr3_length: 13; clone_size: NA; v_call: TRBV19; d_call: NA
cdr3_nt: TGCAGTGCTCTTTCCTACGAGCAGTACTTC; cdr3_aa: CSALSYEQYF; j_call: TRBJ2-7; cdr3_length: 10; clone_size: NA; v_call: TRBV20-1; d_call: NA
cdr3_nt: TGTGCCAGCAGCTCGACCGGGATTGCAACTAATGAAAAACTGTTTTTT; cdr3_aa: CASSSTGIATNEKLFF; j_call: TRBJ1-4; cdr3_length: 16; clone_size: NA; v_call: TRBV5-5; d_call: NA
cdr3_nt: TGCGCCAGCAGCTTCTGGGGACAGCAAGAGACCCAGTACTTC; cdr3_aa: CASSFWGQQETQYF; j_call: TRBJ2-5; cdr3_length: 14; clone_size: NA; v_call: TRBV5-1; d_call: TRBD1
cdr3_nt: TGTGCCAGCAGCGGATTAGGGGTGGGCATTCAGTACTTC; cdr3_aa: CASSGLGVGIQYF; j_call: TRBJ2-4; cdr3_length: 13; clone_size: NA; v_call: TRBV3-1/TRBV3-2; d_call: NA
cdr3_nt: TGTGCCAGCGGCGTAGAGAGTAGGGGCAGAAACACCGGGGAGCTGTTTTTT; cdr3_aa: CASGVESRGRNTGELFF; j_call: TRBJ2-2; cdr3_length: 17; clone_size: NA; v_call: TRBV9; d_call: NA
cdr3_nt: TGTGCCAGCAGCTTGCCGAGCGGGCCCACAGATACGCAGTATTTT; cdr3_aa: CASSLPSGPTDTQYF; j_call: TRBJ2-3; cdr3_length: 15; clone_size: NA; v_call: TRBV5-5; d_call: NA
cdr3_nt: TGTGCCAGCAGTTTAGGGCGATTTAACACTGAAGCTTTCTTT; cdr3_aa: CASSLGRFNTEAFF; j_call: TRBJ1-1; cdr3_length: 14; clone_size: NA; v_call: TRBV9; d_call: NA
cdr3_nt: TGTGCCAGCAGCCGGACAGGGGGGGAGGTGCCCGCTGAAGCTTTCTTT; cdr3_aa: CASSRTGGEVPAEAFF; j_call: TRBJ1-1; cdr3_length: 16; clone_size: once; v_call: TRBV4-2; d_call: TRBD1
cdr3_nt: TGTGCCAGTAGTAACCCGCAGAACACTGAAGCTTTCTTT; cdr3_aa: CASSNPQNTEAFF; j_call: TRBJ1-1; cdr3_length: 13; clone_size: NA; v_call: TRBV19; d_call: NA
cdr3_nt: TGTGCCAGCAGCGGCAGGGCGCTTTACGAGCAGTACTTC; cdr3_aa: CASSGRALYEQYF; j_call: TRBJ2-7; cdr3_length: 13; clone_size: NA; v_call: TRBV28; d_call: NA
cdr3_nt: TGTGCCAGTAGTGTGTCCGGGACAGGGAGCAATCAGCCCCAGCATTTT; cdr3_aa: CASSVSGTGSNQPQHF; j_call: TRBJ1-5; cdr3_length: 16; clone_size: NA; v_call: TRBV19; d_call: TRBD1
cdr3_nt: TGTGCCAGCAGCCAAAGTGGGGCAGACGAGCAGTACTTC; cdr3_aa: CASSQSGADEQYF; j_call: TRBJ2-7; cdr3_length: 13; clone_size: few; v_call: TRBV7-9; d_call: NA
cdr3_nt: TGTGCCAGCAGGCCCGGTAGGGGGCAATCCGGGGAGCTGTTTTTT; cdr3_aa: CASRPGRGQSGELFF; j_call: TRBJ2-2; cdr3_length: 15; clone_size: NA; v_call: TRBV6-5; d_call: TRBD1
cdr3_nt: TGTGCCAGCAGCCGACAGGGCGGCATGAACACTGAAGCTTTCTTT; cdr3_aa: CASSRQGGMNTEAFF; j_call: TRBJ1-1; cdr3_length: 15; clone_size: NA; v_call: TRBV6-5; d_call: TRBD1
cdr3_nt: TGTGCCAGCAGTTCCTCCGGGACTAGCGCCCAAGAGACCCAGTACTTC; cdr3_aa: CASSSSGTSAQETQYF; j_call: TRBJ2-5; cdr3_length: 16; clone_size: once; v_call: TRBV7-9; d_call: TRBD2
cdr3_nt: TGCGCCAGCAGCCAAGGCCGACCGGGAGGCTACACCTTC; cdr3_aa: CASSQGRPGGYTF; j_call: TRBJ1-2; cdr3_length: 13; clone_size: NA; v_call: TRBV4-1; d_call: NA
cdr3_nt: TGCGCCAGCAGCTTGGGGACAGGGGGCTGGGCGGCAACTTTCTTT; cdr3_aa: CASSLGTGGWAATFF; j_call: TRBJ1-1; cdr3_length: 15; clone_size: NA; v_call: TRBV5-1; d_call: TRBD1
cdr3_nt: TGCAGCGTCTCCGACAGCCCCTACGAGCAGTACTTC; cdr3_aa: CSVSDSPYEQYF; j_call: TRBJ2-7; cdr3_length: 12; clone_size: NA; v_call: TRBV29-1; d_call: NA
cdr3_nt: TGTGCCAGCAGTGAATTGTGGGGCACTGAAGCTTTCTTT; cdr3_aa: CASSELWGTEAFF; j_call: TRBJ1-1; cdr3_length: 13; clone_size: NA; v_call: TRBV6-1; d_call: NA
cdr3_nt: TGTGCCAGCAGTCCCATTCAGGGTAGCGGTGAGCAGTACTTC; cdr3_aa: CASSPIQGSGEQYF; j_call: TRBJ2-7; cdr3_length: 14; clone_size: NA; v_call: TRBV3-1/TRBV3-2; d_call: NA
cdr3_nt: TGTGCCAGCAGCCAGTTAGCCCCCGAGCAGTACTTC; cdr3_aa: CASSQLAPEQYF; j_call: TRBJ2-7; cdr3_length: 12; clone_size: NA; v_call: TRBV3-1/TRBV3-2; d_call: NA
cdr3_nt: TGTGCCAGCAGCCAGGGGACAGGGAGCTACGAGCAGTACTTC; cdr3_aa: CASSQGTGSYEQYF; j_call: TRBJ2-7; cdr3_length: 14; clone_size: NA; v_call: TRBV11-2; d_call: TRBD1
cdr3_nt: TGTGCCAGCAGTATGACTAGCGGTAAGAGCTCCTACAATGAGCAGTTCTTC; cdr3_aa: CASSMTSGKSSYNEQFF; j_call: TRBJ2-1; cdr3_length: 17; clone_size: NA; v_call: TRBV2; d_call: TRBD2
cdr3_nt: TGTGCCAGCAGTTACTCCCTTGGTTCAGATACGCAGTATTTT; cdr3_aa: CASSYSLGSDTQYF; j_call: TRBJ2-3; cdr3_length: 14; clone_size: NA; v_call: TRBV6-5; d_call: NA
cdr3_nt: TGTGCCAGCAGTCCCCCCGGGGGCGGTAACACTGAAGCTTTCTTT; cdr3_aa: CASSPPGGGNTEAFF; j_call: TRBJ1-1; cdr3_length: 15; clone_size: NA; v_call: TRBV7-8; d_call: NA
cdr3_nt: TGTGCCACCAGCAGAGATCGGAGTCCCCTGGTATACGAGCAGTACTTC; cdr3_aa: CATSRDRSPLVYEQYF; j_call: TRBJ2-7; cdr3_length: 16; clone_size: once; v_call: TRBV15; d_call: NA
cdr3_nt: TGTGCCAGCAGAAGTCGAAGGACTACATACAATGAGCAGTTCTTC; cdr3_aa: CASRSRRTTYNEQFF; j_call: TRBJ2-1; cdr3_length: 15; clone_size: NA; v_call: TRBV6-5; d_call: NA
cdr3_nt: TGTGCCTGGAGGGGGCGGGGTGGAAACATTCAGTACTTC; cdr3_aa: CAWRGRGGNIQYF; j_call: TRBJ2-4; cdr3_length: 13; clone_size: NA; v_call: TRBV30; d_call: NA
cdr3_nt: TGTGCCAGCAGCCGGACAGGGGGGAATCAGCCCCAGCATTTT; cdr3_aa: CASSRTGGNQPQHF; j_call: TRBJ1-5; cdr3_length: 14; clone_size: NA; v_call: TRBV3-1/TRBV3-2; d_call: TRBD1